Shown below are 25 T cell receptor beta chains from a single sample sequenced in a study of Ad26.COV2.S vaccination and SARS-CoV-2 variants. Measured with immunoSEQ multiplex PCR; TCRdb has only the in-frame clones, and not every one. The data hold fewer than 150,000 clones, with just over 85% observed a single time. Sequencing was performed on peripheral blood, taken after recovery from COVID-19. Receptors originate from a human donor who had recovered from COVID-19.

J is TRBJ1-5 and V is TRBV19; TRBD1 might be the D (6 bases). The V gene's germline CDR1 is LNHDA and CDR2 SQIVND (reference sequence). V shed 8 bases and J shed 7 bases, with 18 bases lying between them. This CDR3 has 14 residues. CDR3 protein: CASGDKGVGQPQHF. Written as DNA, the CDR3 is TGTGCCAGTGGGGACAAGGGAGTAGGCCAGCCCCAGCATTTT.

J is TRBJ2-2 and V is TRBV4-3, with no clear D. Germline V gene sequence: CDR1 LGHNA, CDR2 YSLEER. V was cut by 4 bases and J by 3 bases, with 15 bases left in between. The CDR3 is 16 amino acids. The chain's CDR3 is CASSPGGWSHTGELFF. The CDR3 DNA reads TGCGCCAGCAGCCCTGGTGGATGGTCGCACACCGGGGAGCTGTTTTTT.

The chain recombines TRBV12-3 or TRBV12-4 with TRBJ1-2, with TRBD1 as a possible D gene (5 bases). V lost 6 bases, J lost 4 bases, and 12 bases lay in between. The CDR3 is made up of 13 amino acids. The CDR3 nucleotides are TGTGCCAGCAGCGTAGACAGTTCCTATGGCTACACCTTC. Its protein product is CASSVDSSYGYTF.

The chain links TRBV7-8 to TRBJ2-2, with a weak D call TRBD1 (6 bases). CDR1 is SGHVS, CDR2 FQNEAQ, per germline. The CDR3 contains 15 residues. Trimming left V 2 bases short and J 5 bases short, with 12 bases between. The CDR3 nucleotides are TGTGCCAGCAGCTTACTCAGGGGCGGGACCGGGGAGCTGTTTTTT. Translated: CASSLLRGGTGELFF.

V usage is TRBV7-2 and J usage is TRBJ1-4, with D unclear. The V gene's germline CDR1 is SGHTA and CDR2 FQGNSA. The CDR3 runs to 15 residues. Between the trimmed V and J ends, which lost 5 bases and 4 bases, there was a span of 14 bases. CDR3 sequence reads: CASSPKPGYNEKLFF. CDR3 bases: TGTGCCAGCAGCCCCAAGCCGGGATATAATGAAAAACTGTTTTTT.

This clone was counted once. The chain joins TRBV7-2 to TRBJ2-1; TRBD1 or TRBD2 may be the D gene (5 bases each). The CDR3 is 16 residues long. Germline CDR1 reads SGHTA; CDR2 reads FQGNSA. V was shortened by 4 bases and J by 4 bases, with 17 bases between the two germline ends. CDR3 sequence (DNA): TGTGCCAGCAGCTACCCGGGACGCCCATTTTACAATGAGCAGTTCTTC. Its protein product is CASSYPGRPFYNEQFF.

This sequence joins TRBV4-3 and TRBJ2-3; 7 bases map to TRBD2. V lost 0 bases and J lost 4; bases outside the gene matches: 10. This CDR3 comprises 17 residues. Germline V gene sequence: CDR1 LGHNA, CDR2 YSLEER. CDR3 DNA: TGCGCCAGCAGCCAAGATGGTCGGGTTACTAGCGCAGATACGCAGTATTTT. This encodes CASSQDGRVTSADTQYF.

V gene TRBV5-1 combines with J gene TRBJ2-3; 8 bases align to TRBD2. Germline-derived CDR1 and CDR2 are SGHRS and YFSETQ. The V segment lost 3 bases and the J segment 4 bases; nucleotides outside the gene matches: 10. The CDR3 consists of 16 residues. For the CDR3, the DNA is TGCGCCAGCAGCTCGGAACCGGGACTAGGCGCAGATACGCAGTATTTT. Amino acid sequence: CASSSEPGLGADTQYF.

For the CDR3, the DNA is TGTGCCAGCAGTCCCCGCGGGGCAATAAAGATTGACAATGAGCAGTTCTTC. This encodes CASSPRGAIKIDNEQFF. The chain recombines TRBV27 with TRBJ2-1; tentative D call: TRBD2 (6 bases). Germline values: CDR1 MNHEY, CDR2 SMNVEV (reference sequence). The V end was cut by 5 bases, the J end by 5 bases, with 22 bases between. This CDR3 contains 17 residues.

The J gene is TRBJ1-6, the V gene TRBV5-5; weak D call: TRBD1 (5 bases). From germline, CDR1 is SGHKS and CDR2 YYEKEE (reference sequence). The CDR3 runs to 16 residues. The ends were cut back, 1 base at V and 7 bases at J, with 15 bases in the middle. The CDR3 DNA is TGTGCCAGCAGCTTGACCCCCAGGGCGACGAATTCACCCCTCCACTTT. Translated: CASSLTPRATNSPLHF. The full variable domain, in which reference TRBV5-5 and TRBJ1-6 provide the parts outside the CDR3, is DAGVTQSPTHLIKTRGQQVTLRCSPISGHKSVSWYQQVLGQGPQFIFQYYEKEERGRGNFPDRFSARQFPNYSSELNVNALLLGDSALYLCASSLTPRATNSPLHFGNGTRLTVT.

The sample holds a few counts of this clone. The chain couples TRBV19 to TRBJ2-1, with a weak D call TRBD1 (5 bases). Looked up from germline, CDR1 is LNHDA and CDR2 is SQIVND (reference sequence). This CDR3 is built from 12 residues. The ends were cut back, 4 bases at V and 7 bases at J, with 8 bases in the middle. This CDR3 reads CASSTRVNEQFF. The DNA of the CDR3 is TGTGCCAGTAGTACCAGGGTTAATGAGCAGTTCTTC.

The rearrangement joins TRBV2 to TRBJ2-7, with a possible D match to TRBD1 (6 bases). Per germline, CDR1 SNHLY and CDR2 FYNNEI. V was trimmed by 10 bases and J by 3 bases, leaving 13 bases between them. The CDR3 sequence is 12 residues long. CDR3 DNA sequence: TGTGCCACCGGGACAACTAACTACGAGCAGTACTTC. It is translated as CATGTTNYEQYF.

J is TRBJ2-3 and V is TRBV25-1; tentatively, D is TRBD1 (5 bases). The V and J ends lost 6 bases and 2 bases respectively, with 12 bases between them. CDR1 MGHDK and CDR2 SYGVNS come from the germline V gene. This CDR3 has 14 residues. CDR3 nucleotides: TGTGCCAGCAGGACAGTTTCCGACACAGATACGCAGTATTTT. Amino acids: CASRTVSDTDTQYF. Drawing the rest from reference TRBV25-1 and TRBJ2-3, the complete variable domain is EADIYQTPRYLVIGTGKKITLECSQTMGHDKMYWYQQDPGMELHLIHYSYGVNSTEKGDLSSESTVSRIRTEHFPLTLESARPSHTSQYLCASRTVSDTDTQYFGPGTRLTVL.

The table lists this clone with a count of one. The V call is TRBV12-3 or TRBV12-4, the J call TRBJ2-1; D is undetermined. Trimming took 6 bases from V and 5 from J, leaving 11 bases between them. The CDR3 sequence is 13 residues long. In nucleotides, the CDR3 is TGTGCCAGCAGCAAGCTGGATAACAATGAGCAGTTCTTC. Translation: CASSKLDNNEQFF.

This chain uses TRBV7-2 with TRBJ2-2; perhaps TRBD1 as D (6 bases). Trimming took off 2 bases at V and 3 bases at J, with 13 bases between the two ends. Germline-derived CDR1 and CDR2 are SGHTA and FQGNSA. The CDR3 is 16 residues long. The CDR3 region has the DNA TGTGCCAGCAGCTTAAACACAGGGCTATACACCGGGGAGCTGTTTTTT. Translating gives CASSLNTGLYTGELFF. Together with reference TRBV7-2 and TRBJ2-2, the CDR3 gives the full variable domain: GAGVSQSPSNKVTEKGKDVELRCDPISGHTALYWYRQSLGQGLEFLIYFQGNSAPDKSGLPSDRFSAERTGGSVSTLTIQRTQQEDSAVYLCASSLNTGLYTGELFFGEGSRLTVL.

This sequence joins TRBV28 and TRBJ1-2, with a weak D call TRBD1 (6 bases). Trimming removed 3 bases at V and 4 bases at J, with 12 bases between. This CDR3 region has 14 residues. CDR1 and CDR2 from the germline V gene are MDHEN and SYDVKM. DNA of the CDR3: TGTGCCAGCAGTTTGGGGGGCGGGGGCTATGGCTACACCTTC. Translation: CASSLGGGGYGYTF.

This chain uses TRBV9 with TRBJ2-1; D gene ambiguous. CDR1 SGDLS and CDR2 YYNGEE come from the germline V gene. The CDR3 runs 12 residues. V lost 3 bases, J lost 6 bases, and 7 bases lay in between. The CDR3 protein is CASSGSTNEQFF. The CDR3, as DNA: TGTGCCAGCAGCGGTAGTACCAATGAGCAGTTCTTC.

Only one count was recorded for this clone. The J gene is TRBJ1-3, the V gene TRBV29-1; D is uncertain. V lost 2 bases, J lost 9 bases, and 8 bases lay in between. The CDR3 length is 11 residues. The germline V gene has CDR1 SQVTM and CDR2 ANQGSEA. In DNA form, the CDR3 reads TGCAGCGTTGAAAACCTCGGCACCATATATTTT. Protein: CSVENLGTIYF.

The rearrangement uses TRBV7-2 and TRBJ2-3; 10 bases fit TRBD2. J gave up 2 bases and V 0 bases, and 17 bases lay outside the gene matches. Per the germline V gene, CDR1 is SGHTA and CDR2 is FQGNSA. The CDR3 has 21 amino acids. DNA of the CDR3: TGTGCCAGCAGCTTAGCTGGGGGACTCAGGAATAGCGGGGGGTCCACAGATACGCAGTATTTT. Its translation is CASSLAGGLRNSGGSTDTQYF.

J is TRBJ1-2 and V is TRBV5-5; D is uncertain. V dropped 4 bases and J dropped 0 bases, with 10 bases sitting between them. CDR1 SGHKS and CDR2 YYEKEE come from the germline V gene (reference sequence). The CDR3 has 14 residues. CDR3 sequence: CASSPGLTNYGYTF. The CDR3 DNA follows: TGTGCCAGCAGCCCCGGCCTCACTAACTATGGCTACACCTTC.

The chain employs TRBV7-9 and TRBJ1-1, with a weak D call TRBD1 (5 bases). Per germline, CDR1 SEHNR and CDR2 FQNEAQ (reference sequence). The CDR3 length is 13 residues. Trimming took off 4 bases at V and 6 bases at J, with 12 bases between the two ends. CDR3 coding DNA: TGTGCCAGCAGCTCGCAGGGAGGGGCTGAAGCTTTCTTT. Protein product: CASSSQGGAEAFF.

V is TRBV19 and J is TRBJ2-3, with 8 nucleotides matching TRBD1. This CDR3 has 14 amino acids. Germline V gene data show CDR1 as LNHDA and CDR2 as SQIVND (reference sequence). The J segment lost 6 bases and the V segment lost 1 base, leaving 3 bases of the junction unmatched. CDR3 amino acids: CASSIGTGFDTQYF. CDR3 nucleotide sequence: TGTGCCAGTAGTATAGGGACAGGGTTTGATACGCAGTATTTT.

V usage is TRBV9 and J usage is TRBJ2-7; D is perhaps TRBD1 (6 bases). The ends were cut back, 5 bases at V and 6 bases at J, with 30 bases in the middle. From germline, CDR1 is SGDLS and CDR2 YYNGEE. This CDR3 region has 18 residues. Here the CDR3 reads CASSVTPKGTTQEGEQYF. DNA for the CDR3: TGTGCCAGCAGTGTAACCCCCAAAGGGACAACCCAAGAGGGCGAGCAGTACTTC.

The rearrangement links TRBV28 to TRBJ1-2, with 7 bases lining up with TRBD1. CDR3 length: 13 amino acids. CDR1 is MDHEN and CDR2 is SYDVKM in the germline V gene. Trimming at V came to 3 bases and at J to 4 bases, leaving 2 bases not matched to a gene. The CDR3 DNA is TGTGCCAGCAGTTTGGGGACAGTCTATGGCTACACCTTC. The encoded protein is CASSLGTVYGYTF.

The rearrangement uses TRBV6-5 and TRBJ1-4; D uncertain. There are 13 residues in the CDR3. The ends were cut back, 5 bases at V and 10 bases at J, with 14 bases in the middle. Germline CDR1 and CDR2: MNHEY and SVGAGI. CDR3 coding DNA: TGTGCCAGCAGTCCCCATGACCTGGGAAAACTGTTTTTT. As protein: CASSPHDLGKLFF.